This passage covers 12 T cell receptor beta chains from one sample sequenced in a study of cytomegalovirus exposure and HLA in healthy donors. Vbeta (60) and Jbeta (13) primers were used in the PCR. TCRdb's copy holds only in-frame clones and misses some; the assay was immunoSEQ multiplex PCR. This sample's clone table lists about 200,000 clones. Material for sequencing was PBMCs. These receptors all come from a young woman in good health and CMV-seropositive.

The V call is TRBV5-1, the J call TRBJ1-1, with TRBD1 matching 7 bases. Germline CDR1 SGHRS, CDR2 YFSETQ. This CDR3 is 14 amino acids long. V lost 2 bases and J lost 4; bases outside the gene matches: 5. CDR3 DNA sequence: TGCGCCAGCAGCTTTGGGACAGCTGGCACTGAAGCTTTCTTT. This encodes CASSFGTAGTEAFF.

This chain links TRBV18 with TRBJ1-2; TRBD1 matches 7 bases. After removal of 3 bases from V and 4 bases from J, the junction contained 8 bases not matched to a gene. The CDR3 spans 15 residues. Germline assignment: CDR1 KGHSH and CDR2 LQKENI. The CDR3 here is CASSPEEGQSYGYTF. The CDR3 DNA sequence: TGTGCCAGCTCACCCGAAGAGGGACAGAGCTATGGCTACACCTTC.

J is TRBJ2-2 and V is TRBV5-6, with D uncertain. The CDR3 runs to 14 residues. Between the trimmed V and J ends, which lost 0 bases and 5 bases, there was a span of 8 bases. The V gene's germline CDR1 is SGHDT and CDR2 YYEEEE. The CDR3 is CASSLGRRTGELFF. The CDR3 nucleotides read TGTGCCAGCAGCTTGGGACGGAGAACCGGGGAGCTGTTTTTT. The full variable domain, with the rest looked up from reference TRBV5-6 and TRBJ2-2, is DAGVTQSPTHLIKTRGQQVTLRCSPKSGHDTVSWYQQALGQGPQFIFQYYEEEERQRGNFPDRFSGHQFPNYSSELNVNALLLGDSALYLCASSLGRRTGELFFGEGSRLTVL.

Here the CDR3 reads CASSPLGQGKRTEAFF. As DNA, the CDR3 is TGCGCCAGCAGCCCCCTTGGGCAGGGGAAAAGAACTGAAGCTTTCTTT. The gene calls are TRBV5-1 and TRBJ1-1; TRBD1 might be the D (6 bases). The CDR3 has 16 residues. Germline CDR1 SGHRS, CDR2 YFSETQ. Trimming stripped 4 bases from V and 5 bases from J, with 21 bases between.

CDR3 coding DNA: TGTGCCAGCAGCCAAGATGTGGCGGAACTCTATGGCTACACCTTC. It encodes CASSQDVAELYGYTF. The rearrangement links TRBV4-2 to TRBJ1-2; D remains unclear. Germline CDR1 is LGHNA and CDR2 is YNFKEQ. Trimming stripped 0 bases from V and 4 bases from J, with 12 bases between. The CDR3 contains 15 residues.

DNA for the CDR3: TGTGCCAGCAGTACCCCGGGACTAGCGGGTACTAGCACAGATACGCAGTATTTT. It yields the protein CASSTPGLAGTSTDTQYF. The V gene is TRBV28, the J gene TRBJ2-3, with 12 nucleotides matching TRBD2. Germline V lookup: CDR1 MDHEN, CDR2 SYDVKM. The length of the CDR3 is 18 residues. The V gene end was trimmed by 5 bases and the J gene end by 0 bases; junction bases not matched to a gene: 9.

The chain has TRBV9 and TRBJ1-4, with a possible D match to TRBD1 (6 bases). V gave up 4 bases and J gave up 0 bases, with 13 bases separating them. Germline assignment: CDR1 SGDLS and CDR2 YYNGEE. The CDR3 totals 16 residues. The DNA of the CDR3 is TGTGCCAGCAGCAAGAGGGGGGGGACAACTAATGAAAAACTGTTTTTT. Protein product: CASSKRGGTTNEKLFF.

The rearrangement uses TRBV7-2 and TRBJ2-2, with 7 bases aligning to TRBD1. CDR3 size: 15 residues. CDR1 SGHTA and CDR2 FQGNSA come from the germline V gene. With 5 bases clipped from V and 4 bases from J, the junction kept 7 bases outside the gene matches. CDR3 amino acids: CASSLDRATTGELFF. CDR3 nucleotides: TGTGCCAGCAGCCTTGACAGGGCTACCACCGGGGAGCTGTTTTTT.

The gene calls are TRBV29-1 and TRBJ1-4, with D possibly TRBD1 on 5 matching bases. Trimming cost V 5 bases and J 4 bases, with 8 bases left between them. The V gene's germline CDR1 is SQVTM and CDR2 ANQGSEA. The CDR3 is made up of 12 amino acids. The CDR3 is CSVSRDNEKLFF. The CDR3 DNA reads TGCAGCGTTTCCAGGGATAATGAAAAACTGTTTTTT. Based on the CDR3 plus reference TRBV29-1 and TRBJ1-4, the full variable domain is SAVISQKPSRDICQRGTSLTIQCQVDSQVTMMFWYRQQPGQSLTLIATANQGSEATYESGFVIDKFPISRPNLTFSTLTVSNMSPEDSSIYLCSVSRDNEKLFFGSGTQLSVL.

The rearrangement joins TRBV2 to TRBJ1-2; D perhaps matches TRBD1 (5 bases). The CDR3 is 15 residues long. Germline lookup yields CDR1 SNHLY and CDR2 FYNNEI. The germline V and J ends were trimmed by 6 bases and 4 bases, with 18 bases remaining between them. This CDR3 is CASSDPGSGPYGYTF. The CDR3 coding sequence is TGTGCCAGCAGCGATCCGGGTTCAGGGCCCTATGGCTACACCTTC.

The chain employs TRBV18 and TRBJ2-1; 12 bases align to TRBD2. The CDR3 consists of 15 residues. Looked up from germline, CDR1 is KGHSH and CDR2 is LQKENI. Trimming removed 0 bases from V and 6 bases from J; junction bases left unmatched: 0. The CDR3, as DNA: TGTGCCAGCTCACCACCGGGACTAGCGGGCAATGAGCAGTTCTTC. It yields the protein CASSPPGLAGNEQFF.

The chain has TRBV15 and TRBJ2-1; 7 bases are shared with TRBD2. The CDR3 consists of 16 residues. With V trimmed by 1 base and J by 7 bases, 10 bases remained unmatched. CDR1 is LNHNV and CDR2 is YYDKDF in the germline V gene (reference sequence). The CDR3 here is CATSRVGGSAGNEQFF. The CDR3 DNA reads TGTGCCACCAGCAGAGTAGGCGGGAGTGCGGGAAATGAGCAGTTCTTC.